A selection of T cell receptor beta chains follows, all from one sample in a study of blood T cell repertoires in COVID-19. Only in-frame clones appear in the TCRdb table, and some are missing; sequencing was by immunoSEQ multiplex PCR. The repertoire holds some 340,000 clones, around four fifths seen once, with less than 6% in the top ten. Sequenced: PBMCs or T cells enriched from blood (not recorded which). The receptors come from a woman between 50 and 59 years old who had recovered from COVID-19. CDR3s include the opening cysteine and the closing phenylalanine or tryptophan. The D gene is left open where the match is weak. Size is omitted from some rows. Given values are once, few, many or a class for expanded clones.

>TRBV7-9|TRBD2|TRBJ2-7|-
CASSPTSGEQYF
TGTGCCAGCAGCCCCACTAGCGGTGAGCAGTACTTC
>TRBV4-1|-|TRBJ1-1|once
CASSLGEPGDGTEAFF
TGCGCCAGCAGCCTCGGGGAGCCGGGGGACGGCACTGAAGCTTTCTTT
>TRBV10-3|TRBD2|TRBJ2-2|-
CAVPWREGPGELFF
TGTGCCGTCCCTTGGCGGGAGGGCCCCGGGGAGCTGTTTTTT
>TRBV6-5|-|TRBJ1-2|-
CASSYTGGSGYTF
TGTGCCAGCAGTTACACTGGCGGGAGCGGCTACACCTTC
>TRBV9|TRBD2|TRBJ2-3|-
CASSGGTSEFTDTQYF
TGTGCCAGCAGCGGAGGAACTAGCGAATTCACAGATACGCAGTATTTT
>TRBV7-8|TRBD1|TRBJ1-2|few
CASSFLITGGSRWWDTF
TGTGCCAGCAGCTTCTTGATTACAGGGGGCTCAAGGTGGTGGGACACCTTC
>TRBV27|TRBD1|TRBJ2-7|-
CASSSPGQTYEQYF
TGTGCCAGCAGTAGCCCGGGACAGACCTACGAGCAGTACTTC
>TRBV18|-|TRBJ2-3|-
CASSPPDTTPYEDTQYF
TGTGCCAGCTCACCACCGGACACTACCCCATATGAGGATACGCAGTATTTT
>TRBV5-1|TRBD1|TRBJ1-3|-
CASSSDRGFSGNTIYF
TGCGCCAGCAGCTCCGACAGGGGGTTCTCTGGAAACACCATATATTTT
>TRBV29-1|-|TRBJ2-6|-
CSVLDSSGANVLTF
TGCAGCGTCCTAGACAGCTCTGGGGCCAACGTCCTGACTTTC
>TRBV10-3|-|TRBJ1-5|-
CAISESKAGPTNQPQHF
TGTGCCATCAGTGAGTCGAAGGCAGGGCCAACGAATCAGCCCCAGCATTTT
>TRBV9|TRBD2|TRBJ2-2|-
CASSGSGRGTGELFF
TGTGCCAGCAGCGGGAGCGGGAGGGGCACCGGGGAGCTGTTTTTT
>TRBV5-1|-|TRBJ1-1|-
CASSLSGRGTEAFF
TGCGCCAGCAGCTTGTCGGGCAGGGGCACTGAAGCTTTCTTT
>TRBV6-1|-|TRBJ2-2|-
CASSEVIGRDTGELFF
TGTGCCAGCAGTGAAGTTATAGGGAGAGACACCGGGGAGCTGTTTTTT
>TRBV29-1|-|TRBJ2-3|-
CSVENPDTTDTQYF
TGCAGCGTTGAAAACCCCGACACCACAGATACGCAGTATTTT
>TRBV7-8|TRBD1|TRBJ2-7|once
CASSLVLGGQVSTYEQYF
TGTGCCAGCAGCTTAGTTCTCGGGGGACAGGTCAGTACCTACGAGCAGTACTTC
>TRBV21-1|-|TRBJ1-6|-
CASSTRRGRGLHF
TGTGCCAGCAGCACTAGGAGAGGCAGGGGGCTCCACTTT
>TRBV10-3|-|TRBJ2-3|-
CAISPLSGDTQYF
TGTGCCATCAGTCCGTTGTCGGGAGATACGCAGTATTTT
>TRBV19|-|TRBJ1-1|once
CASSIQNRNTEAFF
TGTGCCAGTAGTATTCAAAATAGGAACACTGAAGCTTTCTTT
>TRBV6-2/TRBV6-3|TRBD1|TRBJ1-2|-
CASSYGSGGPYGYTF
TGTGCCAGCAGTTACGGTTCAGGGGGCCCCTATGGCTACACCTTC
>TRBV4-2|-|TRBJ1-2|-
CASSQESLEQPIYGYTF
TGTGCCAGCAGCCAAGAGTCCCTCGAACAGCCGATTTATGGCTACACCTTC
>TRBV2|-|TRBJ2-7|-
CASVAGALAYEQYF
TGTGCCAGCGTAGCAGGGGCGCTAGCCTACGAGCAGTACTTC
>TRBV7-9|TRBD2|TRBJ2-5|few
CASSLLAGETQYF
TGTGCCAGCAGCTTACTAGCGGGAGAGACCCAGTACTTC
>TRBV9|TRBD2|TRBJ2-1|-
CASSGLAGGRYNEQFF
TGTGCCAGCAGCGGACTAGCGGGAGGGCGGTACAATGAGCAGTTCTTC
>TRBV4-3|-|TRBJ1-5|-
CASSQERAGTVNQPQHF
TGCGCCAGCAGCCAAGAAAGAGCAGGCACGGTGAATCAGCCCCAGCATTTT
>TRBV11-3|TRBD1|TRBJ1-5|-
CASSLSGQGNQPQHF
TGTGCCAGCAGCTTATCCGGACAGGGAAATCAGCCCCAGCATTTT
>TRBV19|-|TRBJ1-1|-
CASSPALGLMNTEAFF
TGTGCCAGTAGTCCTGCTCTCGGTCTAATGAACACTGAAGCTTTCTTT
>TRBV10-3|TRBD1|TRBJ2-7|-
CATEPGQGASYEQYF
TGTGCCACCGAGCCGGGACAGGGGGCATCCTACGAGCAGTACTTC
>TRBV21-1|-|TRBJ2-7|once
CASSPRRETGTEQYF
TGTGCCAGCAGCCCCCGTCGTGAGACAGGTACCGAGCAGTACTTC
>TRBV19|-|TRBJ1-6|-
CASSMGGGSYNSPLHF
TGTGCCAGTAGTATGGGCGGGGGCTCCTATAATTCACCCCTCCACTTT
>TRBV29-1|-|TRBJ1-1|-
CSVKPRGNPEAFF
TGCAGCGTTAAACCCCGCGGTAACCCTGAAGCTTTCTTT
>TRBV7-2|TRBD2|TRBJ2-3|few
CASSLGLAGGQGDTQYF
TGTGCCAGCAGCTTAGGTTTAGCGGGGGGGCAGGGGGATACGCAGTATTTT
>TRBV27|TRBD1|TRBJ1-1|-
CASSLYRGRTEAFF
TGTGCCAGCAGTTTATACAGGGGTCGGACTGAAGCTTTCTTT
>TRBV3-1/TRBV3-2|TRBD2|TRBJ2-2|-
CASSQTSVAGELFF
TGTGCCAGCAGCCAAACTAGCGTTGCCGGGGAGCTGTTTTTT
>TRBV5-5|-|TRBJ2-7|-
CASSLYSNPYEQYF
TGTGCCAGCAGCTTATACTCTAACCCCTACGAGCAGTACTTC
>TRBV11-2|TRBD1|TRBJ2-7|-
CASRELGSGQGAQQYF
TGTGCCAGCAGAGAGTTAGGCTCGGGACAGGGGGCGCAGCAGTACTTC
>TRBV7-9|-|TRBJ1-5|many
CASSSGHNQPQHF
TGTGCCAGCAGCTCTGGACACAATCAGCCCCAGCATTTT
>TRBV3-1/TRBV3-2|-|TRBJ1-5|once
CASSPNAGNQPQHF
TGTGCCAGCAGCCCTAACGCGGGGAATCAGCCCCAGCATTTT
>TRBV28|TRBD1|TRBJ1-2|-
CASSSTYRGANYGYTF
TGTGCCAGCAGTTCAACTTACAGGGGCGCTAACTATGGCTACACCTTC
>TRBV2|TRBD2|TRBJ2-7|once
CASSETSGRAGEQYF
TGTGCCAGCAGTGAAACTAGCGGGAGGGCCGGCGAGCAGTACTTC
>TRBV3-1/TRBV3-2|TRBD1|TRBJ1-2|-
CASSQTGDRVHAF
TGTGCCAGCAGCCAGACTGGGGACAGGGTGCATGCCTTC
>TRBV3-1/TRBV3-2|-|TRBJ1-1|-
CASSQDRGWDTEAFF
TGTGCCAGCAGCCAAGACAGGGGTTGGGACACTGAAGCTTTCTTT
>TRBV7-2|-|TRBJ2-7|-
CASSPSSYEQYF
TGTGCCAGCAGCCCTTCCTCCTACGAGCAGTACTTC
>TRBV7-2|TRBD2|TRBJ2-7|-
CASSSARTSDEQYF
TGTGCCAGCAGCTCCGCCCGGACTAGCGACGAGCAGTACTTC
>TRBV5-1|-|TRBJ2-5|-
CASSLGAPREETQYF
TGCGCCAGCAGCTTGGGTGCCCCCCGGGAAGAGACCCAGTACTTC
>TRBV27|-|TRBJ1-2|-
CASSLSPTANYGYTF
TGTGCCAGCAGTTTATCACCGACAGCTAACTATGGCTACACCTTC
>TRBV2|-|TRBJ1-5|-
CASSDGPVPNQPQHF
TGTGCCAGCAGTGATGGGCCGGTCCCCAATCAGCCCCAGCATTTT
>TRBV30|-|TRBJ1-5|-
CAWSASYGPQHF
TGTGCCTGGAGTGCCTCCTATGGTCCCCAGCATTTT
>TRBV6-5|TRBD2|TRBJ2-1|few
CASSLRLAGNNEQFF
TGTGCCAGCAGTTTGAGACTAGCGGGAAACAATGAGCAGTTCTTC
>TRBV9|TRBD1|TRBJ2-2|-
CASSRDRTTGELFF
TGTGCCAGCAGTCGGGACAGAACCACCGGGGAGCTGTTTTTT
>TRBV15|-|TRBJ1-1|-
CATSKGHIGDTEAFF
TGTGCCACCAGCAAAGGCCATATCGGGGACACTGAAGCTTTCTTT
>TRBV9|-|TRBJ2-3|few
CASSVDAFWTDTQYF
TGTGCCAGCAGCGTAGATGCGTTTTGGACAGATACGCAGTATTTT
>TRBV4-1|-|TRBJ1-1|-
CASSPAGRANTEAFF
TGCGCCAGCAGTCCAGCGGGGAGGGCTAACACTGAAGCTTTCTTT